These 25 T cell receptor beta chains were sequenced from one sample in a study of OX40 agonist ivuxolimab in advanced cancers. TCRdb keeps only in-frame clones here, not all; method: immunoSEQ multiplex PCR. The sample includes approximately 19,000 clones, approximately 79% of them seen just once. The sample was CD4+ or CD8+ T cells sorted from blood, taken in a trial of the OX40 agonist ivuxolimab. The receptors derive from an adult with an advanced solid tumor such as melanoma, head and neck, liver or kidney cancer.

The V gene is TRBV18, the J gene TRBJ1-4; D uncertain. This CDR3 has 12 amino acids. CDR1 KGHSH and CDR2 LQKENI come from the germline V gene. Trimming took off 7 bases at V and 10 bases at J, with 13 bases between the two ends. CDR3 in amino acids: CASLRDDGKLFF. The DNA for the CDR3 is TGTGCCAGCTTGAGGGATGATGGAAAACTGTTTTTT.

By sample share, this clone is medium-sized. V is TRBV7-9 and J is TRBJ2-7; 9 bases line up with TRBD1. Germline V CDR1 and CDR2: SEHNR, FQNEAQ (reference sequence). With 5 bases clipped from V and 0 bases from J, the junction kept 8 bases outside the gene matches. This CDR3 has 16 residues. The CDR3 loop reads CASSGHRGRDSYEQYF. CDR3 nucleotide sequence: TGTGCCAGCAGCGGACACAGGGGGCGAGACTCCTACGAGCAGTACTTC.

Points on this clone: Other nucleotide sequences from this sample produce the same CDR3. This chain joins TRBV7-2 and TRBJ1-1; possibly TRBD1 for D (6 bases). Trimming took 1 base from V and 1 from J, leaving 16 bases between them. The CDR3 is 17 residues long. CDR1 and CDR2 (germline): SGHTA, FQGNSA. The CDR3 is CASSLGWGRGGNTEAFF. In DNA, the CDR3 is TGTGCCAGCAGCTTAGGTTGGGGGAGGGGGGGGAACACTGAAGCTTTCTTT.

This sequence joins TRBV11-1 and TRBJ1-5; TRBD1 agrees at 8 bases. The length of the CDR3 is 16 residues. Germline CDR1 is SGHAT and CDR2 is FQDESV (reference sequence). The junction had 7 bases not matched to a gene; V was cut back by 4 bases and J by 2 bases. Written as DNA, the CDR3 is TGTGCCAGCAGCTCCCAGGGGGCTAGGGGCAATCAGCCCCAGCATTTT. Its protein product is CASSSQGARGNQPQHF.

The chain links TRBV9 to TRBJ1-2; D not certain. CDR3 length equals 14 residues. CDR1 and CDR2 from the germline V gene are SGDLS and YYNGEE. V lost 3 bases to trimming and J lost 4 bases, with 13 bases between them. The CDR3 sequence: CASSESDFSYGYTF. The CDR3 DNA is TGTGCCAGCAGCGAGAGTGATTTCAGCTATGGCTACACCTTC.

The J gene is TRBJ2-1, the V gene TRBV10-2, with 8 bases lining up with TRBD1. Germline CDR1 reads WSHSY; CDR2 reads SAAADI. Losses at the gene ends were 2 bases for V and 9 bases for J; bases not matched to a gene: 3. The CDR3 runs to 13 residues. CDR3 protein: CASSEGTGGEQFF. CDR3 sequence (DNA): TGCGCCAGCAGTGAGGGGACAGGTGGTGAGCAGTTCTTC.

This sequence joins TRBV10-3 and TRBJ2-5; 7 bases are shared with TRBD1. Germline lookup yields CDR1 ENHRY and CDR2 SYGVKD. The CDR3 covers 13 residues. Trimming cost V 6 bases and J 3 bases; bases outside gene matches: 4. The CDR3 DNA reads as TGTGCCATCAGGCAAACAGGGGAAGAGACCCAGTACTTC. It translates to CAIRQTGEETQYF.

The rearrangement joins TRBV11-2 to TRBJ2-7; D is unresolved. The CDR3 has 15 amino acids. CDR1 SGHAT and CDR2 FQNNGV come from the germline V gene. Trimming took off 0 bases at V and 3 bases at J, with 12 bases between the two ends. CDR3 amino acids: CASSLESGLLYEQYF. CDR3 DNA sequence: TGTGCCAGCAGCTTAGAGTCTGGGCTCCTCTACGAGCAGTACTTC.

The chain uses TRBV10-3 and TRBJ2-3, with 9 bases aligning to TRBD1. The length of the CDR3 is 17 residues. Germline V gene lookup returns CDR1 ENHRY and CDR2 SYGVKD. Trimming removed 8 bases from V and 3 bases from J; junction bases left unmatched: 15. This CDR3 reads CAIASGWGQGTTDTQYF. Written as DNA, the CDR3 is TGTGCCATCGCCTCGGGGTGGGGACAGGGTACTACAGATACGCAGTATTTT.

The rearrangement uses TRBV2 and TRBJ2-3; 13 nucleotides align to TRBD2. V shed 5 bases, J shed 5 bases, and the junction held 7 bases outside the gene matches. The CDR3 totals 16 residues. Germline-derived CDR1 and CDR2 are SNHLY and FYNNEI. CDR3 loop: CASSPGLAGVRDTQYF. As DNA, the CDR3 is TGTGCCAGCAGTCCTGGACTAGCGGGGGTTAGAGATACGCAGTATTTT.

CDR3 amino acids: CASSQGRGQGVYEQYF. The CDR3 DNA is TGCGCCAGCAGCCAAGGAAGGGGACAGGGGGTGTACGAGCAGTACTTC. The gene calls are TRBV4-1 and TRBJ2-7, with TRBD1 matching 11 bases. This CDR3 contains 16 residues. V lost 1 base to trimming and J lost 4 bases; unmatched junction nucleotides: 6. The germline V gene has CDR1 MGHRA and CDR2 YSYEKL.

To note about this clone: The junction differs from germline at one of its ends, possibly a read error. This chain links TRBV7-7 with TRBJ2-3; 9 nucleotides agree with TRBD2. CDR3 size: 15 residues. Per the germline V gene, CDR1 is SSHAT and CDR2 is FNYEAQ (reference sequence). The CDR3: CASSLTSGPQDTQYF. The CDR3 DNA reads TGTGCTAGCAGCCTGACTAGCGGCCCGCAAGATACGCAGTATTTT.

The chain carries TRBV11-2 and TRBJ2-4; the match to TRBD1 covers 8 bases. This CDR3 is 14 amino acids long. Germline V gene lookup returns CDR1 SGHAT and CDR2 FQNNGV. Losses at the gene ends were 8 bases for V and 7 bases for J; bases not matched to a gene: 10. In nucleotides, the CDR3 is TGTGCCAGCGGATTCAGGGGGCGAGGGAACATTCAGTACTTC. It yields the protein CASGFRGRGNIQYF.

This chain links TRBV4-1 with TRBJ2-3; TRBD1 matches 8 bases. CDR1 and CDR2 (germline): MGHRA, YSYEKL. The CDR3 loop spans 13 amino acids. J was trimmed by 7 bases and V by 5 bases; bases with no gene match: 5. This chain's CDR3 is CASSGTGRNTQYF. CDR3 nucleotides: TGCGCCAGCAGCGGGACAGGAAGGAATACGCAGTATTTT.

V and J are TRBV13 and TRBJ2-1; D ambiguous. CDR3 length: 12 residues. Germline V gene lookup returns CDR1 PRHDT and CDR2 FYEKMQ (reference sequence). V dropped 1 base and J dropped 6 bases, with 4 bases sitting between them. The CDR3 DNA is TGTGCCAGCAGCTTAGAGGCCAATGAGCAGTTCTTC. Its protein is CASSLEANEQFF.

The CDR3, as DNA: TGCGCCAGCAGCTTGGATAACAGTGGCACCGGGGAGCTGTTTTTT. Its translation: CASSLDNSGTGELFF. This chain joins TRBV5-1 and TRBJ2-2; D gene ambiguous. This CDR3 is 15 amino acids long. Germline CDR1 reads SGHRS; CDR2 reads YFSETQ. V gave up 0 bases and J gave up 4 bases, with 10 bases separating them.

The chain joins TRBV19 to TRBJ2-4, with 9 bases aligning to TRBD1. The CDR3 has 15 residues. Germline lookup yields CDR1 LNHDA and CDR2 SQIVND (reference sequence). V gave up 5 bases and J gave up 8 bases; unmatched junction bases: 10. CDR3 loop: CASSLGTGSGDIQYF. DNA of the CDR3: TGTGCCAGTAGTTTGGGGACAGGGAGTGGGGACATTCAGTACTTC.

This clone appeared a single time. Relative to the germline gene, one junction end is altered; a read error may explain this. V is TRBV10-3 and J is TRBJ1-3; maybe TRBD1 (5 bases). CDR1 is ENHRY and CDR2 is SYGVKD in the germline V gene. The CDR3 loop spans 13 amino acids. This chain's CDR3 is CAIMQGTGSTIYF. Here the CDR3 DNA reads TGTGCCATCATGCAGGGCACTGGAAGCACCATATATTTT.

The sample holds a few counts of this clone. V gene TRBV6-5 combines with J gene TRBJ1-2; TRBD1 matches at 7 bases. This CDR3 contains 13 residues. The J segment lost 8 bases and the V segment lost 6 bases, leaving 9 bases of the junction unmatched. Germline lookup yields CDR1 MNHEY and CDR2 SVGAGI. The CDR3 here is CASSPGQVLGYTF. CDR3 in DNA: TGTGCCAGCAGCCCCGGACAGGTCCTAGGCTACACCTTC.

This clone occurred once. The CDR3 is CAWSGQGSNEKLFF. The CDR3 coding sequence is TGTGCCTGGAGCGGACAGGGTTCTAATGAAAAACTGTTTTTT. The rearrangement joins TRBV30 to TRBJ1-4; TRBD1 matches 8 bases. V shed 3 bases and J 3 bases; nucleotides not matched to a gene: 3. There are 14 residues in the CDR3. The germline V gene has CDR1 GTSNPN and CDR2 SVGIG (reference sequence).

CDR3 amino acids: CASSIPSGRRTGELFF. As DNA, the CDR3 is TGTGCCAGCAGCATACCTAGCGGGAGACGTACCGGGGAGCTGTTTTTT. The chain recombines TRBV5-4 with TRBJ2-2; 10 nucleotides align to TRBD2. V shed 4 bases and J 5 bases; nucleotides not matched to a gene: 8. CDR1 is SGHNT and CDR2 is YYREEE in the germline V gene (reference sequence). This CDR3 contains 16 residues.

The chain is built from TRBV9 and TRBJ2-5; D not certain. The CDR3 sequence is 14 residues long. V gave up 0 bases and J gave up 7 bases, with 13 bases separating them. Germline CDR1 and CDR2: SGDLS and YYNGEE. This chain's CDR3 is CASSVDLMFGTQYF. CDR3 sequence (DNA): TGTGCCAGCAGCGTAGATCTTATGTTTGGGACCCAGTACTTC.

The J gene is TRBJ1-2, the V gene TRBV5-4, with 7 bases identical to TRBD1. Germline lookup yields CDR1 SGHNT and CDR2 YYREEE (reference sequence). This CDR3 has 14 amino acids. With V trimmed by 4 bases and J by 4 bases, 7 bases remained unmatched. DNA for the CDR3: TGTGCCAGCAGCCTCAAACGGGACAGCTATGGCTACACCTTC. Its protein product is CASSLKRDSYGYTF.

The chain joins TRBV7-3 to TRBJ2-2, with D perhaps TRBD1 (7 bases). Germline CDR1 is SGHTA and CDR2 is FQGTGA. V was pared by 2 bases and J by 5 bases, with 12 bases between. This CDR3 contains 15 residues. In DNA, the CDR3 is TGTGCCAGCAGCTTAGGAGGGGGCTGGACCGGGGAGCTGTTTTTT. Translation gives CASSLGGGWTGELFF.

The rearrangement joins TRBV7-2 to TRBJ2-1, with D tentatively TRBD1 (5 bases). CDR3 length equals 13 residues. Germline V CDR1 and CDR2: SGHTA, FQGNSA. V lost 7 bases, J lost 12 bases, and 19 bases lay in between. Here the CDR3 reads CASNVKGIQGQFF. The CDR3 DNA reads TGTGCCAGCAATGTAAAGGGTATCCAGGGGCAGTTCTTC.